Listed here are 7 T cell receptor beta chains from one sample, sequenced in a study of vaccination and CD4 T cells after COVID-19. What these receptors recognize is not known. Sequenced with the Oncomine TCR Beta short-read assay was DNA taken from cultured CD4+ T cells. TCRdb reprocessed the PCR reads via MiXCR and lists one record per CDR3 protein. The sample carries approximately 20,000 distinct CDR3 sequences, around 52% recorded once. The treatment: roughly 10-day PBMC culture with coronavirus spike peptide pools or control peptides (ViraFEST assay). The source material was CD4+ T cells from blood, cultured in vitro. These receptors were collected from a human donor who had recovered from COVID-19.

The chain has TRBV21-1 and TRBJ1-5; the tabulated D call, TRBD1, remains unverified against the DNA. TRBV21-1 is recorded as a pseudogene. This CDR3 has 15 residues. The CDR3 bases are TGTGCCAGCGCGGGGGGACAGGGTGGCAATCAGCCCCAGCATTTT. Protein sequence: CASAGGQGGNQPQHF.

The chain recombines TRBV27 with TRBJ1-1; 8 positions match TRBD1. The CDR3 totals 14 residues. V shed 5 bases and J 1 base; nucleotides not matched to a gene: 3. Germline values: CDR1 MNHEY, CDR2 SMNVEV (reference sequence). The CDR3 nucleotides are TGTGCCAGCAGTCGGACAGGGTGGAACACTGAAGCTTTCTTT. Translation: CASSRTGWNTEAFF.

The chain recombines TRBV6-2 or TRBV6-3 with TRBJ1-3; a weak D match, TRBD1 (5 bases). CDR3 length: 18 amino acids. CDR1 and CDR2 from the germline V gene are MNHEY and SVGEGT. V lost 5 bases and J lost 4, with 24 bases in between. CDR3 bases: TGTGCCAGCAGTCCTCCTTATGGGGGTGTATCTTCGGGAAACACCATATATTTT. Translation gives CASSPPYGGVSSGNTIYF.

This chain's CDR3 is CASQTTLGGGYGYTF. The DNA of the CDR3 is TGTGCCAGCCAAACTACACTCGGGGGCGGCTATGGCTACACCTTC. The gene calls are TRBV6-1 and TRBJ1-2, with TRBD1 as a possible D gene (6 bases). Trimming took off 8 bases at V and 4 bases at J, with 20 bases between the two ends. Per the germline V gene, CDR1 is MNHNS and CDR2 is SASEGT. The CDR3 contains 15 residues.

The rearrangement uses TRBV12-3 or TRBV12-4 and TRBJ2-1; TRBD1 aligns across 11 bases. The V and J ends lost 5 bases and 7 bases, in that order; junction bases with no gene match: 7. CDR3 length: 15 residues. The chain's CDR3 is CASSRDRGSRNEQFF. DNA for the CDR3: TGTGCCAGCAGTCGGGACAGGGGGAGTAGGAATGAGCAGTTCTTC.

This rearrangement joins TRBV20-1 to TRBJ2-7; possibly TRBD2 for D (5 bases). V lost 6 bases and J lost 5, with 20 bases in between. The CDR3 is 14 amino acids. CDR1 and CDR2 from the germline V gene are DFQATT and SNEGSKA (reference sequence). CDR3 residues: CSASMSSFLHEQYF. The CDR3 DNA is TGCAGTGCCAGTATGTCTAGCTTTCTCCACGAGCAGTACTTC.

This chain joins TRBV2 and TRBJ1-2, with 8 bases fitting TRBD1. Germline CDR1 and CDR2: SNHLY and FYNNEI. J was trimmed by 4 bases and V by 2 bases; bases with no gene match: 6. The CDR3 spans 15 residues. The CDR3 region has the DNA TGTGCCAGCAGTGAACAGACAGGGGCTTCCTATGGCTACACCTTC. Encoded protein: CASSEQTGASYGYTF.